The 32 T cell receptor beta chains presented below share a single source sample, sequenced in a study of cytomegalovirus exposure and HLA in healthy donors. PCR was performed using 60 Vbeta and 13 Jbeta primers. Here immunoSEQ multiplex PCR was the method, and the copy in TCRdb shows in-frame clones only, minus some. The sample carries hundreds of thousands of clones, approximately 84% recorded once. Sequenced input: PBMCs. All receptors come from a woman aged 40 to 50 in good health and CMV-seronegative.

This sequence joins TRBV18 and TRBJ2-5, with a possible D match to TRBD2 (6 bases). V lost 5 bases to trimming and J lost 4 bases, with 11 bases between them. The CDR3 has 13 residues. CDR1 is KGHSH, CDR2 LQKENI, per germline. CDR3 loop: CASSVREAETQYF. CDR3 nucleotides: TGTGCCAGCTCAGTCAGGGAGGCAGAGACCCAGTACTTC.

Comments on this clone: The same CDR3 is also encoded by other DNA sequences in this sample. V is TRBV5-4 and J is TRBJ2-2; 8 bases fit TRBD1. V shed 4 bases, J shed 3 bases, and the junction held 8 bases outside the gene matches. This CDR3 has 16 residues. Germline V CDR1 and CDR2: SGHNT, YYREEE (reference sequence). CDR3 nucleotides: TGTGCCAGCAGCCACGATCAGGGGGCATACACCGGGGAGCTGTTTTTT. It specifies CASSHDQGAYTGELFF.

This chain connects TRBV7-8 to TRBJ1-5; D remains unclear. The length of the CDR3 is 15 residues. Germline V gives CDR1 SGHVS, CDR2 FQNEAQ. The V end was cut by 1 base, the J end by 7 bases, with 14 bases between. The CDR3 sequence: CASSLDAVAKQPQHF. The DNA of the CDR3 is TGTGCCAGCAGCTTAGACGCAGTCGCAAAACAGCCCCAGCATTTT. The full variable domain, completed using reference TRBV7-8 and TRBJ1-5, is GAGVSQSPRYKVAKRGQDVALRCDPISGHVSLFWYQQALGQGPEFLTYFQNEAQLDKSGLPSDRFFAERPEGSVSTLKIQRTQQEDSAVYLCASSLDAVAKQPQHFGDGTRLSIL.

The chain uses TRBV5-4 and TRBJ2-5; the D gene is possibly TRBD2 (5 bases). This CDR3 region has 12 residues. Germline CDR1 SGHNT, CDR2 YYREEE (reference sequence). Trimming took 2 bases from V and 9 from J, leaving 11 bases between them. The CDR3 reads CASSFWTGAQYF. Written as DNA, the CDR3 is TGTGCCAGCAGCTTTTGGACTGGCGCCCAGTACTTC.

This chain connects TRBV5-4 to TRBJ1-2; a possible D gene is TRBD1 (6 bases). CDR3 size: 14 residues. Germline CDR1 SGHNT, CDR2 YYREEE (reference sequence). With 4 bases removed from V and 4 bases from J, the gap between germline ends came to 14 bases. CDR3 amino acids: CASSIQGISYGYTF. The CDR3 coding sequence is TGTGCCAGCAGCATCCAGGGGATAAGCTATGGCTACACCTTC.

The V gene is TRBV6-1, the J gene TRBJ1-5; unclear D gene. The CDR3 is 14 amino acids. Trimming removed 5 bases from V and 7 bases from J, with 15 bases in between. Germline CDR1 and CDR2: MNHNS and SASEGT. CDR3 loop: CASSLSGGFQPQHF. CDR3 nucleotide sequence: TGTGCCAGCAGTCTCAGTGGTGGCTTCCAGCCCCAGCATTTT.

This clone was recorded only once. Other DNA sequences in the sample encode the same CDR3. The chain carries TRBV7-2 and TRBJ2-2; D is ambiguous. Germline-derived CDR1 and CDR2 are SGHTA and FQGNSA. V lost 4 bases and J 4 bases, leaving 7 bases between the germline ends. The CDR3 consists of 13 residues. The CDR3 DNA reads TGTGCCAGCAGCTCCTACTCCACCGGGGAGCTGTTTTTT. It encodes CASSSYSTGELFF.

The gene calls are TRBV6-6 and TRBJ1-1; D gene ambiguous. Looked up from germline, CDR1 is MNHNY and CDR2 is SVGAGI (reference sequence). The CDR3 covers 11 residues. Between the trimmed V and J ends, which lost 4 bases and 11 bases, there was a span of 11 bases. In DNA form, the CDR3 reads TGTGCCAGCAGTTCCCTGGCCGTGGCTTTCTTT. The encoded protein is CASSSLAVAFF.

This chain uses TRBV2 with TRBJ1-1; D is unresolved. V shed 10 bases and J shed 0 bases, with 15 bases lying between them. Germline CDR1 is SNHLY and CDR2 is FYNNEI. This CDR3 is built from 14 residues. CDR3 nucleotide sequence: TGTGCCACCACTCTCAGCGTCCTGAACACTGAAGCTTTCTTT. This gives the protein CATTLSVLNTEAFF. The entire variable domain, with the rest obtained from reference TRBV2 and TRBJ1-1, is as follows: EPEVTQTPSHQVTQMGQEVILRCVPISNHLYFYWYRQILGQKVEFLVSFYNNEISEKSEIFDDQFSVERPDGSNFTLKIRSTKLEDSAMYFCATTLSVLNTEAFFGQGTRLTVV.

The J gene is TRBJ2-1, the V gene TRBV11-2; 8 bases agree with TRBD2. The trim removed 4 bases at V and 8 bases at J, leaving 10 bases unmatched. From germline, CDR1 is SGHAT and CDR2 FQNNGV. This CDR3 region has 15 residues. CDR3 residues: CASSSGEAGEYEQFF. CDR3 bases: TGTGCCAGCAGCTCTGGTGAAGCGGGGGAATATGAGCAGTTCTTC. Complete variable domain (other parts from reference TRBV11-2 and TRBJ2-1): EAGVAQSPRYKIIEKRQSVAFWCNPISGHATLYWYQQILGQGPKLLIQFQNNGVVDDSQLPKDRFSAERLKGVDSTLKIQPAKLEDSAVYLCASSSGEAGEYEQFFGPGTRLTVL.

The chain carries TRBV5-4 and TRBJ2-1; no definite D call. V was clipped by 0 bases and J by 0 bases, with 10 bases between them. This CDR3 contains 16 residues. CDR1 is SGHNT, CDR2 YYREEE, per germline (reference sequence). CDR3 sequence (DNA): TGTGCCAGCAGCTTGGGGAGCCCGAGCTCCTACAATGAGCAGTTCTTC. Translated: CASSLGSPSSYNEQFF.

The chain uses TRBV27 and TRBJ2-7; 7 nucleotides agree with TRBD2. The J segment lost 3 bases and the V segment lost 5 bases, leaving 10 bases of the junction unmatched. CDR1 and CDR2 from the germline V gene are MNHEY and SMNVEV (reference sequence). The CDR3 is made up of 15 amino acids. The CDR3 region is CASSPYSGTNYEQYF. In nucleotides, the CDR3 is TGTGCCAGCAGTCCCTATTCGGGGACTAACTACGAGCAGTACTTC.

The gene calls are TRBV6-6 and TRBJ2-3, with D possibly TRBD2 on 6 matching bases. Germline assignment: CDR1 MNHNY and CDR2 SVGAGI (reference sequence). Trimming removed 6 bases from V and 5 bases from J, with 21 bases in between. CDR3 size: 16 residues. Written as DNA, the CDR3 is TGTGCCAGCAGAAACGCCCCTCCGGTAGCGGTAGATACGCAGTATTTT. It encodes CASRNAPPVAVDTQYF.

The chain combines TRBV10-1 with TRBJ2-5, with 9 bases matching TRBD1. V shed 2 bases, J shed 4 bases, and the junction held 5 bases outside the gene matches. The CDR3 has 15 amino acids. The germline CDR1 and CDR2 sequences are WNHNN and SYGVQD (reference sequence). The CDR3 spells CASSETGTGLETQYF. The CDR3, as DNA: TGCGCCAGCAGTGAGACCGGGACAGGGTTAGAGACCCAGTACTTC.

This chain joins TRBV5-1 and TRBJ1-1; TRBD1 might be the D (6 bases). This CDR3 has 15 residues. Trimming pared 5 bases from V and 1 base from J, leaving 15 bases between. CDR1 and CDR2 (germline): SGHRS, YFSETQ. Here the CDR3 DNA reads TGCGCCAGCAGTTGGGGGGGCCCCGGGAACACTGAAGCTTTCTTT. Its translation is CASSWGGPGNTEAFF.

This chain connects TRBV4-3 to TRBJ2-7; tentative D call: TRBD1 (5 bases). The CDR3 is made up of 13 amino acids. CDR1 and CDR2 from the germline V gene are LGHNA and YSLEER. Trimming stripped 1 base from V and 5 bases from J, with 9 bases between. CDR3 bases: TGCGCCAGCAGCCAAGTTCAGGGCCACGAGCAGTACTTC. As protein: CASSQVQGHEQYF.

The rearrangement uses TRBV2 and TRBJ2-5, with D possibly TRBD1 on 5 matching bases. Trimming left V 2 bases short and J 0 bases short, with 13 bases between. The CDR3 runs to 16 residues. Germline V gene lookup returns CDR1 SNHLY and CDR2 FYNNEI. CDR3 coding DNA: TGTGCCAGCAGTGAATGGGCAGGGTCGTACCAAGAGACCCAGTACTTC. It encodes CASSEWAGSYQETQYF.

This chain joins TRBV13 and TRBJ2-1, with 9 nucleotides matching TRBD1. The V gene end was trimmed by 3 bases and the J gene end by 7 bases; junction bases not matched to a gene: 7. The CDR3 extends over 15 amino acids. The V gene's germline CDR1 is PRHDT and CDR2 FYEKMQ (reference sequence). CDR3 loop: CASSFRGQGRNEQFF. CDR3 coding DNA: TGTGCCAGCAGCTTCAGGGGACAGGGAAGGAATGAGCAGTTCTTC.

This clone was seen more than once but under ten times. The J gene is TRBJ1-1, the V gene TRBV10-2; D call uncertain. Trimming cost V 8 bases and J 0 bases, with 16 bases left between them. This CDR3 is 15 amino acids long. The germline CDR1 and CDR2 sequences are WSHSY and SAAADI. The CDR3 protein is CASSDLGDMNTEAFF. CDR3 in DNA: TGCGCCAGCTCAGATTTGGGAGATATGAACACTGAAGCTTTCTTT.

The chain carries TRBV5-6 and TRBJ1-2; no clear D. This CDR3 contains 14 residues. Trimming removed 4 bases at V and 5 bases at J, with 15 bases between. The germline V gene encodes CDR1 SGHDT and CDR2 YYEEEE. CDR3: CASSGLTGSYGYTF. The CDR3 region has the DNA TGTGCCAGCAGCGGGCTGACGGGGAGTTATGGCTACACCTTC.

J is TRBJ1-1 and V is TRBV28, with TRBD1 matching over 7 bases. The CDR3 consists of 14 residues. V trimming: 6 bases; J trimming: 1 base; junction bases outside the gene matches: 5. Germline values: CDR1 MDHEN, CDR2 SYDVKM. In DNA, the CDR3 is TGTGCCAGCAGCCAGACAGGGTGGAACACTGAAGCTTTCTTT. Translation gives CASSQTGWNTEAFF. The whole variable domain, remainder taken from reference TRBV28 and TRBJ1-1, is DVKVTQSSRYLVKRTGEKVFLECVQDMDHENMFWYRQDPGLGLRLIYFSYDVKMKEKGDIPEGYSVSREKKERFSLILESASTNQTSMYLCASSQTGWNTEAFFGQGTRLTVV.

The chain is built from TRBV6-5 and TRBJ2-1, with 7 bases that match TRBD1. This CDR3 region has 14 residues. The junction had 6 bases not matched to a gene; V was cut back by 6 bases and J by 4 bases. The V gene's germline CDR1 is MNHEY and CDR2 SVGAGI. The CDR3 protein is CASSMPGQYNEQFF. CDR3 DNA: TGTGCCAGCAGCATGCCGGGACAGTACAATGAGCAGTTCTTC.

This clone was detected a few times. The chain is built from TRBV5-4 and TRBJ1-3, with a weak D call TRBD1 (5 bases). V lost 3 bases and J 0 bases, leaving 13 bases between the germline ends. The CDR3 runs 16 residues. The germline V gene has CDR1 SGHNT and CDR2 YYREEE (reference sequence). The CDR3 is CASSYGGTDSGNTIYF. In DNA form, the CDR3 reads TGTGCCAGCAGCTATGGCGGGACTGACTCTGGAAACACCATATATTTT.

V gene TRBV7-9 combines with J gene TRBJ2-5, with TRBD2 matching over 13 bases. Trimming took 8 bases from V and 4 from J; bases not matched to a gene: 16. CDR1 is SEHNR and CDR2 is FQNEAQ in the germline V gene (reference sequence). This CDR3 comprises 18 residues. The CDR3 spells CASPQTGLAGAGGETQYF. Here the CDR3 DNA reads TGTGCCAGCCCTCAAACCGGACTAGCGGGGGCCGGAGGAGAGACCCAGTACTTC.

The chain carries TRBV6-6 and TRBJ2-5; the match to TRBD1 covers 9 bases. Matching the DNA end better, TRBJ2-7 makes the J call doubtful. CDR3 length: 16 residues. The germline gives CDR1 MNHNY, CDR2 SVGAGI (reference sequence). The CDR3 nucleotides read TGTGCCAGCAGTTACTCGGGGACAGGGACCTCCTACGAGCAGTACTTC. Translation: CASSYSGTGTSYEQYF.

This rearrangement joins TRBV5-4 to TRBJ1-6, with 7 bases that match TRBD1. There are 15 residues in the CDR3. CDR1 and CDR2 (germline): SGHNT, YYREEE (reference sequence). V lost 4 bases and J lost 9; bases outside the gene matches: 10. CDR3 DNA sequence: TGTGCCAGCAGCGCCAAGACAGGGTTTGGTTCACCCCTCCACTTT. Residues: CASSAKTGFGSPLHF.

V usage is TRBV5-6 and J usage is TRBJ1-1, with TRBD1 identical over 7 bases. In germline, CDR1 is SGHDT, CDR2 YYEEEE. J was trimmed by 7 bases and V by 0 bases; bases with no gene match: 9. The CDR3 runs 15 residues. The CDR3 nucleotides read TGTGCCAGCAGCTTGGGACAGGGTAGGTTGGATGAAGCTTTCTTT. This translates into CASSLGQGRLDEAFF.

The chain is built from TRBV2 and TRBJ1-6, with a possible D match to TRBD1 (6 bases). There are 13 residues in the CDR3. From germline, CDR1 is SNHLY and CDR2 FYNNEI. V gave up 7 bases and J gave up 6 bases, with 10 bases separating them. The CDR3 spells CASNSDSNSPLHF. CDR3 DNA sequence: TGTGCCAGCAATTCGGACAGTAATTCACCCCTCCACTTT.

The rearrangement uses TRBV6-1 and TRBJ1-2; tentative D call: TRBD1 (5 bases). This CDR3 region has 16 residues. Deletions cut 4 bases from V and 0 bases from J, with 15 bases between. Germline lookup yields CDR1 MNHNS and CDR2 SASEGT. The CDR3 sequence: CASSVDLQTANYGYTF. CDR3 sequence (DNA): TGTGCCAGCAGTGTAGACCTCCAGACAGCTAACTATGGCTACACCTTC.

This chain connects TRBV30 to TRBJ1-1, with a tentative D call TRBD1 (5 bases). V was cut by 0 bases and J by 2 bases, with 10 bases left in between. Germline V CDR1 and CDR2: GTSNPN, SVGIG (reference sequence). This CDR3 spans 14 amino acids. The CDR3 reads CAWSVGLGNTEAFF. The CDR3 nucleotides are TGTGCCTGGAGTGTGGGGCTGGGAAACACTGAAGCTTTCTTT.

This chain's CDR3 is CAISEYRGREQYF. Written as DNA, the CDR3 is TGTGCCATCAGTGAGTACAGGGGGCGCGAGCAGTACTTC. The chain joins TRBV10-3 to TRBJ2-7; 9 bases line up with TRBD1. V trimming: 1 base; J trimming: 6 bases; junction bases outside the gene matches: 1. Germline assignment: CDR1 ENHRY and CDR2 SYGVKD. The CDR3 covers 13 residues.

This chain joins TRBV5-1 and TRBJ1-1, with TRBD1 matching 10 bases. The V gene end was trimmed by 2 bases and the J gene end by 7 bases; junction bases not matched to a gene: 8. Per germline, CDR1 SGHRS and CDR2 YFSETQ. This CDR3 region has 15 residues. The CDR3 nucleotides read TGCGCCAGCAGCTTCGCCGGGACAGGGGTGAATGAAGCTTTCTTT. It encodes CASSFAGTGVNEAFF.